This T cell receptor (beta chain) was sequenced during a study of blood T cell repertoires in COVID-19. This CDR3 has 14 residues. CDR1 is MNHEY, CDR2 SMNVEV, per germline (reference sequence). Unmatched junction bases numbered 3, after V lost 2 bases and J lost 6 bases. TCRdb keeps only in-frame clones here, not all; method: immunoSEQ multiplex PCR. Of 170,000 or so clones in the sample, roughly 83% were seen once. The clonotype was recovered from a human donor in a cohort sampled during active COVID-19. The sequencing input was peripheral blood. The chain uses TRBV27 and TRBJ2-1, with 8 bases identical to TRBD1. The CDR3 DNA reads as TGTGCCAGCAGTTTAGGGACAGGCCCCAATGAGCAGTTCTTC. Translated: CASSLGTGPNEQFF.